One sample yielded the 23 T cell receptor beta chains listed below, sequenced in a study of T cell responses to AZD1222 COVID-19 vaccine. Profiled with immunoSEQ multiplex PCR; TCRdb holds only in-frame clones, not every one. The sample has roughly 140,000 clones, 93% seen once. The sequencing used peripheral blood, collected after recovery from COVID-19. The receptors derive from an adult who had recovered from COVID-19.

The chain combines TRBV9 with TRBJ1-4; D is uncertain. This CDR3 is 17 amino acids long. The germline V and J ends were trimmed by 0 bases and 5 bases, with 17 bases remaining between them. Germline CDR1 and CDR2: SGDLS and YYNGEE. The CDR3 sequence is CASSVGGEFGYNEKLFF. The CDR3 coding sequence is TGTGCCAGCAGCGTAGGTGGTGAATTCGGATACAATGAAAAACTGTTTTTT.

CDR3 sequence: CASSGPGTDSYEQYF. The CDR3 nucleotides are TGTGCCAGCAGCGGACCCGGGACAGACTCCTACGAGCAGTACTTC. J is TRBJ2-7 and V is TRBV13; 7 nucleotides align to TRBD1. J gave up 0 bases and V 5 bases, and 7 bases lay outside the gene matches. Per germline, CDR1 PRHDT and CDR2 FYEKMQ (reference sequence). This CDR3 contains 15 residues.

This clone was found once. The chain is built from TRBV7-9 and TRBJ2-3; 8 nucleotides match TRBD1. The CDR3 is made up of 16 amino acids. Germline-derived CDR1 and CDR2 are SEHNR and FQNEAQ (reference sequence). The trim removed 5 bases at V and 6 bases at J, leaving 13 bases unmatched. CDR3 in DNA: TGTGCCAGCAGCGTAGGTGACAGGGGCCGCCGGGATACGCAGTATTTT. Encoded protein: CASSVGDRGRRDTQYF.

This sequence joins TRBV18 and TRBJ2-7; TRBD1 aligns across 7 bases. The CDR3 spans 17 residues. Trimming took 3 bases from V and 3 from J; bases not matched to a gene: 14. The V gene's germline CDR1 is KGHSH and CDR2 LQKENI. CDR3 region: CASSPYEPGQLYYEQYF. CDR3 sequence (DNA): TGTGCCAGCTCACCTTACGAACCGGGACAGCTGTACTACGAGCAGTACTTC.

This chain joins TRBV7-9 and TRBJ2-1, with 9 bases that match TRBD1. J lost 4 bases, V lost 4 bases, and 8 bases had no gene match. Germline assignment: CDR1 SEHNR and CDR2 FQNEAQ (reference sequence). CDR3 length: 16 amino acids. The CDR3 DNA reads as TGTGCCAGCAGCTACAGGGGGCTAGCGGCTTACAATGAGCAGTTCTTC. This sequence encodes CASSYRGLAAYNEQFF.

CDR3 residues: CASSIVAGAPGELFF. The CDR3 nucleotides read TGTGCCAGTAGTATTGTAGCGGGAGCCCCCGGGGAGCTGTTTTTT. The gene calls are TRBV19 and TRBJ2-2, with 9 bases fitting TRBD2. Germline V lookup: CDR1 LNHDA, CDR2 SQIVND (reference sequence). The trim removed 3 bases at V and 6 bases at J, leaving 5 bases unmatched. This CDR3 comprises 15 residues.

The sample holds one count of this clone. The chain uses TRBV7-2 and TRBJ2-7, with TRBD1 matching over 9 bases. The CDR3 is made up of 15 amino acids. Unmatched junction bases numbered 8, after V lost 5 bases and J lost 3 bases. Germline CDR1 is SGHTA and CDR2 is FQGNSA. In nucleotides, the CDR3 is TGTGCCAGCAGCAAACCGGGACAGGGACTCTACGAGCAGTACTTC. This encodes CASSKPGQGLYEQYF.

The chain links TRBV28 to TRBJ2-7; 10 bases are shared with TRBD2. V was pared by 2 bases and J by 0 bases, with 7 bases of the junction left unmatched. Germline CDR1 MDHEN, CDR2 SYDVKM. CDR3 length equals 17 residues. The CDR3 sequence is CASSLKFRTSGSYEQYF. In nucleotides, the CDR3 is TGTGCCAGCAGTTTAAAATTTAGGACTAGCGGCTCCTACGAGCAGTACTTC.

The chain links TRBV11-3 to TRBJ2-1; the match to TRBD2 covers 14 bases. The ends lost 5 bases at V and 3 bases at J; junction bases unmatched: 9. The CDR3 covers 18 residues. Germline V gives CDR1 SGHNT, CDR2 YENEEA. CDR3 bases: TGTGCCAGCAGCCTTGGACTAGCGGGAGGACCTGGCTACAATGAGCAGTTCTTC. Its protein product is CASSLGLAGGPGYNEQFF.

The chain combines TRBV7-9 with TRBJ1-4, with 11 bases aligning to TRBD1. Trimming cost V 5 bases and J 5 bases; bases outside gene matches: 10. The CDR3 is 17 residues long. Germline CDR1 and CDR2: SEHNR and FQNEAQ (reference sequence). The CDR3 spells CASSLGQGARLNEKLFF. Written as DNA, the CDR3 is TGTGCCAGCAGCCTCGGACAGGGGGCCCGACTGAATGAAAAACTGTTTTTT.

V usage is TRBV28 and J usage is TRBJ2-7; D is tentatively TRBD1 or TRBD2 (5 bases each). The CDR3 covers 15 residues. V lost 4 bases and J lost 2, with 15 bases in between. CDR1 is MDHEN and CDR2 is SYDVKM in the germline V gene. DNA for the CDR3: TGTGCCAGCAGTTCCAACGGGGCGGAAGCCTACGAGCAGTACTTC. Its translation is CASSSNGAEAYEQYF.

DNA of the CDR3: TGTGCCAGCAGTTACTCGTCCGCCTACAACACCGGGGAGCTGTTTTTT. It is translated as CASSYSSAYNTGELFF. This chain links TRBV6-2 or TRBV6-3 with TRBJ2-2; no firm D call. V lost 0 bases to trimming and J lost 2 bases, with 10 bases between them. The germline CDR1 and CDR2 sequences are MNHEY and SVGEGT. The CDR3 sequence is 16 residues long.

The gene calls are TRBV7-6 and TRBJ2-7, with a possible D match to TRBD2 (5 bases). Trimming removed 3 bases at V and 2 bases at J, with 14 bases between. The CDR3 has 15 amino acids. Germline V gives CDR1 SGHVS, CDR2 FNYEAQ. The CDR3 region is CASSFGVNDAYEQYF. The CDR3 nucleotides read TGTGCCAGCAGCTTCGGGGTAAATGACGCCTACGAGCAGTACTTC.

This clone showed up just once. The V call is TRBV7-9, the J call TRBJ2-1; the D is unclear. CDR1 is SEHNR, CDR2 FQNEAQ, per germline (reference sequence). The CDR3 has 15 residues. Deletions cut 5 bases from V and 2 bases from J, with 13 bases between. The CDR3 is CASSQRRGAYNEQFF. In nucleotides, the CDR3 is TGTGCCAGCAGCCAGAGACGCGGCGCCTACAATGAGCAGTTCTTC.

V usage is TRBV18 and J usage is TRBJ2-1, with 11 bases lining up with TRBD2. The CDR3 spans 16 residues. Unmatched junction bases numbered 7, after V lost 0 bases and J lost 9 bases. Per the germline V gene, CDR1 is KGHSH and CDR2 is LQKENI. CDR3 in amino acids: CASSPPLAGGKGEQFF. DNA for the CDR3: TGTGCCAGCTCACCACCGTTAGCGGGAGGGAAGGGTGAGCAGTTCTTC.

V is TRBV2 and J is TRBJ1-5; D gene ambiguous. V was cut by 0 bases and J by 6 bases, with 3 bases left in between. The CDR3 is made up of 12 amino acids. The V gene's germline CDR1 is SNHLY and CDR2 FYNNEI. CDR3 sequence (DNA): TGTGCCAGCAGTGAAGCGTTTCAGCCCCAGCATTTT. Amino acid sequence: CASSEAFQPQHF.

The rearrangement uses TRBV6-5 and TRBJ2-5, with D perhaps being TRBD1 or TRBD2 (5 bases each). The germline V gene encodes CDR1 MNHEY and CDR2 SVGAGI. V dropped 8 bases and J dropped 2 bases, with 12 bases sitting between them. The CDR3 length is 13 residues. The CDR3 sequence is CASSGAIQETQYF. CDR3 nucleotide sequence: TGTGCCAGCTCCGGGGCGATTCAAGAGACCCAGTACTTC.

This clone was counted a single time. The J gene is TRBJ1-4, the V gene TRBV6-4; the match to TRBD1 covers 7 bases. The length of the CDR3 is 15 residues. The V gene end was trimmed by 7 bases and the J gene end by 6 bases; junction bases not matched to a gene: 11. Germline V gene lookup returns CDR1 MRHNA and CDR2 SNTAGT. The CDR3 nucleotides are TGTGCCAGCACCTATGACAGGGTCTGGGATGAAAAACTGTTTTTT. The encoded protein is CASTYDRVWDEKLFF.

V gene TRBV24-1 combines with J gene TRBJ2-1, with 8 bases fitting TRBD1. The CDR3 extends over 16 amino acids. Germline CDR1 KGHDR, CDR2 SFDVKD. Losses at the gene ends were 4 bases for V and 4 bases for J; bases not matched to a gene: 8. The CDR3 region is CATSDIRQGTYNEQFF. CDR3 coding DNA: TGTGCCACCAGTGACATCCGACAGGGGACATACAATGAGCAGTTCTTC.

This rearrangement joins TRBV28 to TRBJ2-7; D may correspond to TRBD1 or TRBD2 (5 bases each). CDR3 length: 16 residues. The germline V and J ends were trimmed by 3 bases and 0 bases, with 15 bases remaining between them. CDR1 and CDR2 from the germline V gene are MDHEN and SYDVKM. CDR3 amino acids: CASSFWEQGNSYEQYF. The CDR3 DNA is TGTGCCAGCAGTTTCTGGGAGCAGGGCAACTCCTACGAGCAGTACTTC.

Here the CDR3 DNA reads TGTGCCACCAGCAGAGGGTTAGGGCTAGCGGGGCCCCACGAGCAGTACTTC. Its protein product is CATSRGLGLAGPHEQYF. The chain joins TRBV15 to TRBJ2-7; 9 bases fit TRBD2. Germline assignment: CDR1 LNHNV and CDR2 YYDKDF (reference sequence). Unmatched junction bases numbered 12, after V lost 1 base and J lost 5 bases. The CDR3 has 17 amino acids.

This rearrangement joins TRBV28 to TRBJ1-1; weak D call: TRBD1 (6 bases). Trimming pared 6 bases from V and 2 bases from J, leaving 10 bases between. The CDR3 has 13 amino acids. Germline lookup yields CDR1 MDHEN and CDR2 SYDVKM. The CDR3: CASRVGGNTEAFF. As DNA, the CDR3 is TGTGCCAGCAGAGTAGGGGGTAACACTGAAGCTTTCTTT.

Comment on this clone: A read error may produce the germline difference seen at one junction end. The chain links TRBV11-2 to TRBJ1-2; maybe TRBD1 (6 bases). CDR3 length: 14 amino acids. Looked up from germline, CDR1 is SGHAT and CDR2 is FQNNGV. The CDR3 region is CASSAHRSGGSDRF. For the CDR3, the DNA is TGTGCCAGCAGCGCCCATCGAAGCGGGGGCAGCGATCGCTTC.